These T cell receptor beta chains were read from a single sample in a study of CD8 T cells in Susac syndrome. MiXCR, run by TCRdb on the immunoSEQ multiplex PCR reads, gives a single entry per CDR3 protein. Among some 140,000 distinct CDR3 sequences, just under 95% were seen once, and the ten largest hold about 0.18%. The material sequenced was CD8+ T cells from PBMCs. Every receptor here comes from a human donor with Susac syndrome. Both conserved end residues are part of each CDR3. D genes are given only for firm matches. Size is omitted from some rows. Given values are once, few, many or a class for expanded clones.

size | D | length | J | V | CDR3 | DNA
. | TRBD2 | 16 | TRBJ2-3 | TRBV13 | CASSSVTSGSGDTQYF | TGTGCCAGCAGCTCCGTAACTAGCGGGAGTGGAGATACGCAGTATTTT
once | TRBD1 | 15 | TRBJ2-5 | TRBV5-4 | CASSLTGTGRETQYF | TGTGCCAGCAGCCTCACCGGGACAGGGAGAGAGACCCAGTACTTC
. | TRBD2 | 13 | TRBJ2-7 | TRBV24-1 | CATSDQGRDEQYF | TGTGCCACCAGTGATCAAGGGAGGGACGAGCAGTACTTC
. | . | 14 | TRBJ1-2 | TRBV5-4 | CASSLGPSRGGYTF | TGTGCCAGCAGCTTGGGCCCTTCGCGCGGTGGCTACACCTTC
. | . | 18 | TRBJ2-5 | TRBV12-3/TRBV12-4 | CASSFIAVGGRGVETQYF | TGTGCCAGCAGTTTTATCGCTGTCGGGGGGCGCGGAGTAGAGACCCAGTACTTC
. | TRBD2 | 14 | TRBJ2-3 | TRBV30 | CAWSAVAGADTQYF | TGTGCCTGGAGTGCGGTAGCGGGAGCAGATACGCAGTATTTT
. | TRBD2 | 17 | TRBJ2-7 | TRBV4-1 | CASSHRLLAGGPYEQYF | TGCGCCAGCAGCCACCGCCTACTAGCGGGAGGGCCCTACGAGCAGTACTTC
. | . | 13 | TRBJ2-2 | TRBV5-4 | CASSLGAVGELFF | TGTGCCAGCAGCTTGGGGGCCGTCGGGGAGCTGTTTTTT
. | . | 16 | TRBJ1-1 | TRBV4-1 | CASSQESISGVGEAFF | TGCGCCAGCAGCCAAGAGAGTATTTCGGGGGTAGGTGAAGCTTTCTTT
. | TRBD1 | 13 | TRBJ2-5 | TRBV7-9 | CACSGQGGSTQYF | TGTGCCTGCTCGGGACAGGGTGGGTCAACCCAGTACTTC
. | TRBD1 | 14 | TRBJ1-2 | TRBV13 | CASSFQGDPFGYTF | TGTGCCAGCAGCTTCCAGGGGGACCCGTTTGGCTACACCTTC
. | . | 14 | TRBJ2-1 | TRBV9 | CASNRDSGLHEQFF | TGTGCCAGCAACCGGGACTCGGGACTTCATGAGCAGTTCTTC
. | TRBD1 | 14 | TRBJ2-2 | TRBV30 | CAWSLGQGTGELFF | TGTGCCTGGAGCCTGGGACAGGGGACCGGGGAGCTGTTTTTT
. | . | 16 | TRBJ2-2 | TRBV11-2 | CASSFPQVPGTGELFF | TGTGCCAGCAGCTTTCCACAGGTCCCCGGAACCGGGGAGCTGTTTTTT
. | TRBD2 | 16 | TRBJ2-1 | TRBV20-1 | CSAIKREGDPYNEQFF | TGCAGTGCTATTAAGCGGGAGGGGGACCCCTACAATGAGCAGTTCTTC
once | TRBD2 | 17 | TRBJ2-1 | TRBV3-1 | CASSQDQEREMRDEQFF | TGTGCCAGCAGCCAAGATCAGGAGCGGGAGATGCGCGATGAGCAGTTCTTC
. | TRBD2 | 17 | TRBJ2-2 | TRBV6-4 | CASSEGTSGSFGGELFF | TGTGCCAGCAGTGAGGGGACTAGCGGGAGTTTCGGCGGGGAGCTGTTTTTT
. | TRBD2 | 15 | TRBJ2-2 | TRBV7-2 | CASSPGLAGGGELFF | TGTGCCAGCAGCCCGGGACTAGCGGGCGGCGGGGAGCTGTTTTTT
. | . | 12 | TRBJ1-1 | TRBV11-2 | CASSGGTAEAFF | TGTGCCAGCAGCGGAGGGACGGCAGAAGCTTTCTTT
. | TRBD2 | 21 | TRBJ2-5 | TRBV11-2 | CASSLGGWGTSGSHHQETQYF | TGTGCCAGCAGCTTAGGGGGATGGGGGACTAGCGGGAGCCACCACCAAGAGACCCAGTACTTC
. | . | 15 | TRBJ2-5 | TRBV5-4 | CASSLQGGVQETQYF | TGTGCCAGCAGCTTACAGGGGGGGGTCCAAGAGACCCAGTACTTC
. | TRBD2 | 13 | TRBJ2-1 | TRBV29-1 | CSVDSGTNNEQFF | TGCAGCGTTGACAGCGGGACCAACAATGAGCAGTTCTTC
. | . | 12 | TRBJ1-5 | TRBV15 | CATGQRNQPQHF | TGTGCCACCGGACAGCGCAATCAGCCCCAGCATTTT
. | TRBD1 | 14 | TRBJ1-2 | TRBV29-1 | CSASTGGADHGYTF | TGCAGCGCCTCGACAGGGGGCGCAGATCATGGCTACACCTTC
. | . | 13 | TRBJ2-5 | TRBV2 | CASSEYGLETQYF | TGTGCCAGCAGTGAATATGGGTTGGAGACCCAGTACTTC
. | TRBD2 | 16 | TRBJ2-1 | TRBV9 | CASSVVVSGTGNEQFF | TGTGCCAGCAGCGTAGTGGTCAGCGGGACTGGCAATGAGCAGTTCTTC
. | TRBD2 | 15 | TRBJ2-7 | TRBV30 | CAWSVQGLAGVEQYF | TGTGCCTGGAGTGTACAAGGACTAGCGGGAGTCGAGCAGTACTTC
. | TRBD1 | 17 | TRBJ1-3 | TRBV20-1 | CSALDRGSEVSGNTIYF | TGCAGTGCCTTAGACAGGGGATCCGAGGTCTCTGGAAACACCATATATTTT
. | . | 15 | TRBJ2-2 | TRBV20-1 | CSAPYQEGYTGELFF | TGCAGTGCTCCTTATCAGGAGGGGTATACCGGGGAGCTGTTTTTT
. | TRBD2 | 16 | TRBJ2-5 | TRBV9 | CASSREAGVYWETQYF | TGTGCCAGCAGCCGTGAAGCGGGGGTCTATTGGGAGACCCAGTACTTC
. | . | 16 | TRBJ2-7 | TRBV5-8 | CASSLGQGLSYYEQYF | TGTGCCAGCAGCTTGGGGCAGGGTCTATCGTACTACGAGCAGTACTTC
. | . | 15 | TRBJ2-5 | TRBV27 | CASSLSLLLQETQYF | TGTGCCAGCAGTTTATCGCTCCTCCTCCAAGAGACCCAGTACTTC
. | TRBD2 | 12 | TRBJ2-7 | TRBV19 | CASSMTSSPQYF | TGTGCCAGTAGTATGACTAGCTCCCCACAGTACTTC